This T cell receptor beta chain emerged from a study of regulatory T cells in long-lasting Graves disease (dated by TCRdb to the early 2020s). Study-wide context: Patients with newly diagnosed Graves' disease had been on antithyroid drugs for under 3 months. A total of roughly 35 samples underwent TCR sequencing: about 13 from persistent and approximately 20 from newly diagnosed Graves' disease patients. The study took place in China and was registered as a clinical trial. Peripheral blood TCR sequencing and RNA sequencing compared persistent Graves' disease patients with newly diagnosed Graves' disease patients.

According to the study, the label for this sample's time point signals: newly diagnosed GD, antithyroid drugs for less than 3 months. RNA was extracted from PBMCs in TRIzol for both TCR sequencing and RNA sequencing. Graves' disease was diagnosed according to American Thyroid Association guidelines. The patients came from an endocrinology department in Xi'an, China. Each patient gave about 9.1 milliliters of peripheral blood, collected in an EDTA anticoagulant tube. PBMCs were isolated by Ficoll Paque Plus density gradient separation without further T cell sorting. RNA quality was checked with an Agilent 2100 Bioanalyzer and agarose gel, and concentration with a NanoDrop 2000. Library preparation employed multiplex PCR. TCRdb shows the sequencer as Illumina HiSeq 4000. To build TCR beta libraries, CDR3 regions were amplified by Arm-PCR using iRepertoire HTBI primers. Gel purification was performed on PCR products prior to sequencing. The authors' analysis ran thus. Gene usage analysis of CDR3 amino acid clonotypes relied on the approximately 60 TRBV and fewer than 15 TRBJ segments identified across samples. COPE and FqMerger were used to merge filtered high-quality paired reads into contigs. BLAST was used to align contigs to IMGT TRBV, TRBD and TRBJ reference genes, with CDR3 defined following IMGT. Clonotypes above 0.1% frequency were classified as highly expanded clones. Repertoire diversity was measured by Shannon entropy, and V-J evenness by the Gini coefficient. Public clonotypes were defined as clonotypes shared by more than one individual. In-frame beta chains were kept once TCRdb had trimmed the public reads at Q25 with fastp and called clones with MiXCR. Duplicate CDR3 protein sequences are folded into a single record with the most common DNA and genes. The V and J calls and clone size are TCRdb's, not the authors'. In all, the sample holds under 450,000 distinct CDR3 sequences, and about 16% of those were seen once. Roughly a fifth of the sample is in the top ten clones.

In regard to this clonotype: Its antigen remains undetermined. No base-level quality is on record; no much larger clone is a single base apart.

Spanning cysteine to phenylalanine, the CDR3 consists of 15 amino acids. Only CDR3 DNA is held: 45 bases, read in frame from base 1. CDR1 is given as ENHRY and CDR2 as SYGVKD, both from the germline V gene. V drops 6 bases and J drops 3 bases, leaving 17 bases in between. What the work shows at the level of the full study, not this receptor alone: Patients with persistent disease shared more public clonotypes (around 3,000) than newly diagnosed patients did (about 1,000). Lower TCR Shannon entropy and fewer highly expanded clones were observed in persistent Graves' disease patients than in newly diagnosed patients, which suggested clonal expansion. Sequencing and analysis were limited to the TCR beta chain. Preferential use of TRBV28, TRBJ1-2 and TRBJ2-5 was observed in persistent disease, whereas TRBV20-1 and TRBJ2-1 were favored in newly diagnosed disease. Only peripheral blood was studied, because thyroid tissue, the primary lesion, was inaccessible. The authors acknowledged the small sample size as a limitation that may reduce accuracy.

Another study also made use of these data, one on T cells in Graves' hyperthyroidism and ophthalmopathy. As the second study states: Stable Graves' hyperthyroidism was defined as the absence of progression to ophthalmopathy over 18 months of follow-up. Hyperthyroidism patients were newly diagnosed, with disease duration under 2 months, and aged 18 to 65 years. The study excluded patients with uncontrolled infections, other autoimmune diseases, pregnancy or lactation. Diagnoses were based on clinical symptoms, serum thyroxine and TRAb, thyroid ultrasound and orbital computed tomography. For the first round of RT-PCR on the TCR CDR3, the HTBI primer set was used together with the Qiagen OneStep RT-PCR kit. Most expanded thyroid clonotypes (frequency above 0.001) were also found in blood, which suggests that blood repertoires may mirror thyroid immune responses. A model built on a 13 V-J signature distinguished ophthalmopathy from stable hyperthyroidism, reaching around 90% sensitivity and around 81% specificity in cross-validation and 80%/75% in testing. In validation, the model predicted progression to ophthalmopathy with around 71% sensitivity and less than 75% specificity, a median of roughly seven months before onset. To identify TCR V-J signatures that set the groups apart, the researchers used a discovery cohort of more than 95 patients, made up of under 45 with Graves' ophthalmopathy and 55 to 65 with stable Graves' hyperthyroidism. Prospective prediction of ophthalmopathy was tested in an independent validation cohort of 18 to 20 hyperthyroidism patients and 17 patients who later progressed to ophthalmopathy. For training and testing, the approximately 97 patients in the discovery cohort were randomly divided in a 7:3 ratio. In more than five Graves' hyperthyroidism patients, the study also compared T-cell repertoires from thyroid tissue with T-cell repertoires from blood. After blood sampling, hyperthyroidism patients were treated with methimazole at a starting dose of 30 mg daily, and ophthalmopathy patients were treated with high-dose intravenous methylprednisolone. A second multiplex PCR round built the libraries, followed by size selection and purification. Libraries were sequenced paired-end with 100 bp reads on an Illumina HiSeq2000. Raw data were processed with SOAPnuke, discarding reads with adapters, uncalled bases, mean Phred below 15, or no exact constant-primer or identifier match. COPE v1.2.5 was used to merge the high-quality paired reads, and each unique nucleotide sequence was defined as a clonotype. Clonotypes were aligned to IMGT TRBV, TRBD and TRBJ reference segments using MiTCR v1.1. Only V-J combinations with frequency above 0.0001, covering roughly 99% of repertoires, were analysed. A TCS score was defined as the ratio of F50 (clonal expansion) to E x V (chaos), with BLOSUM62-based TCRdist applied between CDR3 peptides within each V-J. Welch's t-statistics and random forest reduced some 510 V-J features to about 13, which were used in a naive Bayes classifier (R e1071). No statistical method was used to set the sample size in advance, and investigators knew the group allocation. According to the paper, TCR Vbeta CDR3 sequencing was carried out on 120 to 150 peripheral blood samples, which came from approximately 43 ophthalmopathy, approximately 72 hyperthyroidism and 17 progressor patients.

The sequence was obtained from a young woman with Graves disease. Donor details come from another sample of the same person, matched by shared clones. Material: peripheral blood mononuclear cells (PBMCs), obtained at new diagnosis, from a patient treated with antithyroid drugs. Recombination connected TRBV10-3 to TRBJ1-2; tentative D gene TRBD1, with 6 bases matching. In nucleotide form, the sequence is TGTGCCATCAGGAGGGGGGGGACTAAAGACTATGGCTACACCTTC. Protein translation: CAIRRGGTKDYGYTF.